Included here is one T cell receptor beta chain sequence, with context. The entry originates in a study of blood T cell repertoires in COVID-19. Study at large: Collection of acute and convalescent COVID-19 samples took place in the United States, Italy and Spain. The cDNA or gDNA used as material had been derived from T cells, B-cell-depleted T cells, or PBMCs.

Germline lookup yields CDR1 SQVTM and CDR2 ANQGSEA. The V gene end was trimmed by 4 bases and the J gene end by 7 bases; junction bases not matched to a gene: 8. The CDR3 has 13 amino acids. Authors' methods: Nucleated cell number was recorded as an estimate derived from reference gene primer amplification. Assay: immunoSEQ multiplex PCR; the TCRdb copy retains only in-frame clones and omits some. V and J calls plus clone size are reproduced from that table; the DNA served to infer D and trimming. The sample records about 160,000 clones, about four fifths being singletons. This receptor was identified in a man aged 55-75 years with active or convalescent COVID-19. The V and J genes are TRBV29-1 and TRBJ1-2, with 8 bases that match TRBD1. Source material: peripheral blood. The CDR3 DNA reads as TGCAGCGTTGCTGGGCAGGGGGCGCTTGGCTACACCTTC. This sequence encodes CSVAGQGALGYTF.